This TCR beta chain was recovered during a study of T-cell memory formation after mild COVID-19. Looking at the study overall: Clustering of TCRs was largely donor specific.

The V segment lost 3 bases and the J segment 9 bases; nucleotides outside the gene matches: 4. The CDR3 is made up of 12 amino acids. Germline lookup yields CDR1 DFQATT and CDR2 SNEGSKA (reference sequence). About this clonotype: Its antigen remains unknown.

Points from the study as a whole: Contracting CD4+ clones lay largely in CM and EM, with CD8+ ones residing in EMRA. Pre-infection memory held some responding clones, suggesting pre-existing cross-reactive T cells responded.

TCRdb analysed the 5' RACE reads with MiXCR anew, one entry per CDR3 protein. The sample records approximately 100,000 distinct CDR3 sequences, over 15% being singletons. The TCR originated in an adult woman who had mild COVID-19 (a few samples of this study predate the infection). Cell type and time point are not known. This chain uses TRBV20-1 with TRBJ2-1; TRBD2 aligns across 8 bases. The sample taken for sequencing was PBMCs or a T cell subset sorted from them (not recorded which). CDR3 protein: CSASGLAPEQFF. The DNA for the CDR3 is TGCAGTGCTAGTGGACTAGCTCCTGAGCAGTTCTTC.